This is a list of T cell receptor beta chains from one sample in a study of blood T cell repertoires in COVID-19. The protocol was immunoSEQ multiplex PCR, while the TCRdb copy is restricted to in-frame clones and leaves out a portion. There are some 250,000 clones in the sample; roughly 84% occur only once, and under 3.5% lies in the top ten. Sequencing was performed on peripheral blood. These receptors came from a woman in her late teens or twenties with acute or convalescent COVID-19. The CDR3 runs from the conserved cysteine through the conserved F or W. The D gene is left open where the match is weak. Some rows mark clone size as missing; the rest say once, few, many or name a class of expanded clone.

clone size: NA; V gene: TRBV7-2; D gene: TRBD1; J gene: TRBJ2-7; CDR3 DNA: TGTGCCAGCAGCCGCGACAGGGGTTGGCAGTACTTC; CDR3 protein: CASSRDRGWQYF
clone size: NA; V gene: TRBV24-1; D gene: NA; J gene: TRBJ2-7; CDR3 DNA: TGTGCCACCAGTATGGACAACTACGAGCAGTACTTC; CDR3 protein: CATSMDNYEQYF
clone size: NA; V gene: TRBV28; D gene: TRBD2; J gene: TRBJ2-1; CDR3 DNA: TGTGCCAGCAGTTTATTGGGGCGGGAGGACAATGAGCAGTTCTTC; CDR3 protein: CASSLLGREDNEQFF
clone size: NA; V gene: TRBV2; D gene: TRBD1; J gene: TRBJ1-1; CDR3 DNA: TGTGCCAGCAGTGAACAGGGGGTACATGAAGCTTTCTTT; CDR3 protein: CASSEQGVHEAFF
clone size: few; V gene: TRBV18; D gene: NA; J gene: TRBJ2-5; CDR3 DNA: TGTGCCAGCTCACCACGGGGGCTAGAGACCCAGTACTTC; CDR3 protein: CASSPRGLETQYF
clone size: NA; V gene: TRBV18; D gene: TRBD1; J gene: TRBJ2-7; CDR3 DNA: TGTGCCAGCTCACCACCGTTGGGACAGGGATCCTACGAGCAGTACTTC; CDR3 protein: CASSPPLGQGSYEQYF
clone size: NA; V gene: TRBV16; D gene: NA; J gene: TRBJ1-2; CDR3 DNA: TGTGCCAGCAGCTCTCGGACGGGAAACTATGGCTACACCTTC; CDR3 protein: CASSSRTGNYGYTF
clone size: NA; V gene: TRBV21-1; D gene: NA; J gene: TRBJ2-7; CDR3 DNA: TGTGCCACCATGGACAGGGTCCAATCTTTTGGGGAGCAGTACTTC; CDR3 protein: CATMDRVQSFGEQYF
clone size: NA; V gene: TRBV7-9; D gene: NA; J gene: TRBJ2-2; CDR3 DNA: TGTGCCAGCAGCCTATACCCCGCAGGCCTCAACACCGGGGAGCTGTTTTTT; CDR3 protein: CASSLYPAGLNTGELFF
clone size: NA; V gene: TRBV6-6; D gene: TRBD2; J gene: TRBJ2-1; CDR3 DNA: TGTGCCAGCAGCCACCAGTTGGGCGGGAGGCGGGGTGAGCAGTTCTTC; CDR3 protein: CASSHQLGGRRGEQFF
clone size: NA; V gene: TRBV3-1/TRBV3-2; D gene: NA; J gene: TRBJ2-5; CDR3 DNA: TGTGCCAGCAGCCATCTCGGTCCTTCGCCTTACCAAGAGACCCAGTACTTC; CDR3 protein: CASSHLGPSPYQETQYF
clone size: NA; V gene: TRBV7-2; D gene: TRBD1; J gene: TRBJ1-6; CDR3 DNA: TGTGCCAGCAGCACAAGGGACAGCCAAAATTCACCCCTCCACTTT; CDR3 protein: CASSTRDSQNSPLHF
clone size: NA; V gene: TRBV7-9; D gene: TRBD2; J gene: TRBJ2-3; CDR3 DNA: TGTGCCAGCAGCCGATTAGCTAGCGGGAGGGGAGATACGCAGTATTTT; CDR3 protein: CASSRLASGRGDTQYF
clone size: NA; V gene: TRBV25-1; D gene: NA; J gene: TRBJ2-5; CDR3 DNA: TGTGCCAGTCGTGCGGCTGGGTCGAGGGAGACCCAGTACTTC; CDR3 protein: CASRAAGSRETQYF
clone size: NA; V gene: TRBV14; D gene: NA; J gene: TRBJ2-2; CDR3 DNA: TGTGCCAGCAGCCACGGCGGAACGAACACCGGGGAGCTGTTTTTT; CDR3 protein: CASSHGGTNTGELFF
clone size: NA; V gene: TRBV7-9; D gene: NA; J gene: TRBJ1-2; CDR3 DNA: TGTGCCAGCAGCCCTAGGCAGGGCGGCTATGGCTACACCTTC; CDR3 protein: CASSPRQGGYGYTF
clone size: NA; V gene: TRBV4-3; D gene: TRBD2; J gene: TRBJ2-2; CDR3 DNA: TGCGCCAGCAGCCAAGATGACCCTAGCGGGAGGCCCGACACCGGGGAGCTGTTTTTT; CDR3 protein: CASSQDDPSGRPDTGELFF